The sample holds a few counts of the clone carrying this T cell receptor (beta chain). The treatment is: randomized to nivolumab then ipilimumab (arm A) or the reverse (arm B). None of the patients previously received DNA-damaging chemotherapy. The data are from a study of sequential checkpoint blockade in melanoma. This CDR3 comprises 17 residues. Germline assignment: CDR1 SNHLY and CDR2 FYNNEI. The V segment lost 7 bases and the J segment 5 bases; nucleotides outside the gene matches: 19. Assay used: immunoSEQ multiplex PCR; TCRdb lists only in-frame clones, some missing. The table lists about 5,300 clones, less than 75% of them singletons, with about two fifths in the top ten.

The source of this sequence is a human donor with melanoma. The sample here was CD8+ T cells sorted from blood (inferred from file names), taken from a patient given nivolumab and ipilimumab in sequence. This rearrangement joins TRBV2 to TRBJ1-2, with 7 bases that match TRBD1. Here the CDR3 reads CASNPRGGYFLEYGYTF. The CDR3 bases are TGTGCCAGCAACCCCAGAGGGGGCTATTTTCTGGAATATGGCTACACCTTC.